Sequencing of this T cell receptor beta chain was carried out in a study of vaccination and CD4 T cells after COVID-19. Overall study results and limits: Researchers report that 304 of 307 vaccine-specific clones in convalescent patients proved spike mono-reactive. Apart from involving relatively few convalescent patients, the work omitted early post-infection timepoints.

Points on this clonotype: Its specificity is not known.

Researchers used the Oncomine TCR Beta short-read assay to sequence DNA from cultured CD4+ T cells. TCRdb analysed the PCR reads with MiXCR anew, one entry per CDR3 protein. Altogether 9,500 to 15,000 distinct CDR3 sequences are present, roughly three fifths being singletons, with the ten largest covering about 8%. The sample's treatment: 10-day PBMC culture with coronavirus spike peptide pools or control peptides (ViraFEST assay). PCR-confirmed positives ranged from March to December 2020, preceding US Alpha, Beta and Delta variants. Half-medium changes with fresh IL-2 medium occurred on days 3 and 7. With 7 bases removed from V and 2 bases from J, the gap between germline ends came to 19 bases. The CDR3 has 16 amino acids. CDR1 is MNHNS, CDR2 SASEGT, per germline.

Specimen: CD4+ T cells from blood, cultured in vitro. This sequence was found in a human donor who had recovered from COVID-19. This chain links TRBV6-1 with TRBJ2-3; D is tentatively TRBD1 or TRBD2 (6 bases each). CDR3 in DNA: TGTGCCAGCACTACGGGGGCTAACGAGAACACAGATACGCAGTATTTT. Translated, it gives CASTTGANENTDTQYF.